These 2 T cell receptor beta chains were all obtained from the same sample, sequenced in a study of graft-versus-host responses after intestinal transplantation. TCRdb's table, derived via immunoSEQ multiplex PCR, lists solely in-frame clones and lacks some. The top ten hold 1.4% of the sample, which has approximately 100,000 clones, 86% seen once. The sample consisted of PBMCs, taken 255 days after intestinal transplant. These receptors were taken from a human patient who received an intestinal transplant, so some T cells may come from the graft donor.

This sequence joins TRBV19 and TRBJ1-5; 9 nucleotides match TRBD1. Germline CDR1 and CDR2: LNHDA and SQIVND (reference sequence). Trimming took 2 bases from V and 1 from J; bases not matched to a gene: 9. This CDR3 has 18 amino acids. The CDR3 loop reads CASSILGTGYGSNQPQHF. DNA for the CDR3: TGTGCCAGTAGTATACTCGGGACAGGGTACGGGAGCAATCAGCCCCAGCATTTT.

CDR3 coding DNA: TGTGCCAGCAGTTTTGGCAGGGGATACACCATATATTTT. Protein product: CASSFGRGYTIYF. The chain combines TRBV6-6 with TRBJ1-3; weak D call: TRBD1 (6 bases). Trimming removed 4 bases at V and 8 bases at J, with 12 bases between. The CDR3 runs 13 residues. From germline, CDR1 is MNHNY and CDR2 SVGAGI (reference sequence).